Following are 32 T cell receptor beta chains from one sample sequenced in a study of healthy donors' naive CD4 and CD8 T cells. Starting from around 470 ng of total RNA, TCR libraries were made with linear amplification. Each CDR3 protein is one row after TCRdb ran MiXCR on the reads. The sample carries 180,000 or so distinct CDR3 sequences, 65% to 75% recorded once. Material for sequencing was naive CD4+ and CD8+ T cells sorted from blood, pooled from several donors. These receptors were obtained from a pool of human donors in good health; the sample pools cells from several healthy donors.

This clonotype was seen more than once but under ten times. The V call is TRBV29-1, the J call TRBJ2-5, with 13 nucleotides matching TRBD2. The CDR3 is 13 amino acids. The trim removed 8 bases at V and 2 bases at J, leaving 2 bases unmatched. The V gene's germline CDR1 is SQVTM and CDR2 ANQGSEA. In nucleotides, the CDR3 is TGCAGCCAGGGACTAGCGGGGCAAGAGACCCAGTACTTC. Its protein is CSQGLAGQETQYF. Combining the CDR3 with reference TRBV29-1 and TRBJ2-5 gives the whole variable domain SAVISQKPSRDICQRGTSLTIQCQVDSQVTMMFWYRQQPGQSLTLIATANQGSEATYESGFVIDKFPISRPNLTFSTLTVSNMSPEDSSIYLCSQGLAGQETQYFGPGTRLLVL.

The chain carries TRBV29-1 and TRBJ1-2; D is perhaps TRBD1 (5 bases). The CDR3 is 14 amino acids. V shed 3 bases and J shed 2 bases, with 13 bases lying between them. The germline gives CDR1 SQVTM, CDR2 ANQGSEA. The CDR3 spells CSVDDVEGNYGYTF. CDR3 sequence (DNA): TGCAGCGTTGACGACGTGGAGGGGAACTATGGCTACACCTTC.

The chain couples TRBV29-1 to TRBJ2-6; D unclear. Germline loops: CDR1 SQVTM, CDR2 ANQGSEA. The CDR3 sequence is 14 residues long. The V end lost 7 bases, the J end lost 4 bases, and 14 bases lay between the germline ends. The CDR3 region has the DNA TGCAGCGCCGGAGACGGGCCCGGGGCCAACGTCCTGACTTTC. This translates into CSAGDGPGANVLTF.

J is TRBJ1-2 and V is TRBV18; weak D call: TRBD1 (6 bases). This CDR3 has 13 amino acids. Trimming took off 6 bases at V and 1 base at J, with 9 bases between the two ends. Germline V gene lookup returns CDR1 KGHSH and CDR2 LQKENI. The CDR3 sequence is CASSRQDNYGYTF. For the CDR3, the DNA is TGTGCCAGCTCGCGACAGGATAACTATGGCTACACCTTC.

The gene calls are TRBV5-6 and TRBJ2-1, with a tentative D call TRBD2 (6 bases). There are 17 residues in the CDR3. The germline CDR1 and CDR2 sequences are SGHDT and YYEEEE. V gave up 7 bases and J gave up 5 bases, with 25 bases separating them. As DNA, the CDR3 is TGTGCCAGCCTCCTCGGGACCCGGGGGAAGGTAGACAATGAGCAGTTCTTC. Its protein is CASLLGTRGKVDNEQFF.

This sequence joins TRBV29-1 and TRBJ2-1; 7 bases are shared with TRBD2. In germline, CDR1 is SQVTM, CDR2 ANQGSEA. This CDR3 has 14 residues. The V and J ends lost 0 bases and 10 bases, in that order; junction bases with no gene match: 9. The chain's CDR3 is CSVEDIAGGVEQFF. DNA of the CDR3: TGCAGCGTTGAAGATATAGCGGGTGGGGTCGAGCAGTTCTTC.

This chain links TRBV2 with TRBJ2-1; 8 nucleotides match TRBD2. The germline V gene encodes CDR1 SNHLY and CDR2 FYNNEI. V dropped 2 bases and J dropped 9; count of bases not matched to a gene: 9. The CDR3 contains 15 residues. The chain's CDR3 is CASSETGGPSSEQFF. In DNA, the CDR3 is TGTGCCAGCAGTGAAACGGGAGGGCCCTCGAGTGAGCAGTTCTTC.

The rearrangement links TRBV29-1 to TRBJ2-1; D is possibly TRBD2 (5 bases). This CDR3 has 12 residues. The germline gives CDR1 SQVTM, CDR2 ANQGSEA. Trimming removed 0 bases from V and 9 bases from J, with 9 bases in between. CDR3 in DNA: TGCAGCGTTGAAGATCGGGGAGCTGAGCAGTTCTTC. Protein product: CSVEDRGAEQFF.

The rearrangement links TRBV6-2 or TRBV6-3 to TRBJ2-1, with 7 bases fitting TRBD2. V was clipped by 0 bases and J by 0 bases; unmatched bases: 8. The CDR3 contains 18 residues. Germline loops: CDR1 MNHEY, CDR2 SVGEGT. The CDR3 DNA reads as TGTGCCAGCAGTTACTCGCCTAGCGGTAAACCCTCCTACAATGAGCAGTTCTTC. As protein: CASSYSPSGKPSYNEQFF.

In nucleotides, the CDR3 is TGTGCCAGCAGTCGCAATGGCGGGGGAGCGGCAGATACGCAGTATTTT. Translated: CASSRNGGGAADTQYF. The gene calls are TRBV6-5 and TRBJ2-3, with 7 bases that match TRBD2. The V gene end was trimmed by 5 bases and the J gene end by 4 bases; junction bases not matched to a gene: 12. The germline V gene has CDR1 MNHEY and CDR2 SVGAGI. This CDR3 comprises 16 residues.

The chain couples TRBV6-5 to TRBJ2-1, with a weak D call TRBD2 (6 bases). Germline V CDR1 and CDR2: MNHEY, SVGAGI. V was cut by 4 bases and J by 3 bases, with 13 bases left in between. This CDR3 is built from 15 residues. The CDR3 protein is CASSLGSGIYNEQFF. CDR3 in DNA: TGTGCCAGCAGTTTGGGTAGCGGAATCTACAATGAGCAGTTCTTC.

V usage is TRBV27 and J usage is TRBJ1-1; TRBD1 agrees at 7 bases. This CDR3 has 15 amino acids. The ends lost 5 bases at V and 5 bases at J; junction bases unmatched: 11. The germline CDR1 and CDR2 sequences are MNHEY and SMNVEV (reference sequence). The CDR3 sequence: CASSPYTGDGTEAFF. The CDR3 DNA sequence: TGTGCCAGCAGTCCCTATACAGGGGACGGGACTGAAGCTTTCTTT.

This clonotype was seen more than once but under ten times. The chain uses TRBV29-1 and TRBJ2-3; 7 nucleotides agree with TRBD2. Germline V CDR1 and CDR2: SQVTM, ANQGSEA. The CDR3 totals 12 residues. V lost 7 bases to trimming and J lost 4 bases; unmatched junction nucleotides: 5. DNA for the CDR3: TGCAGCGGACGACTAGCTGCAGATACGCAGTATTTT. Translating gives CSGRLAADTQYF.

The rearrangement links TRBV7-8 to TRBJ2-7; TRBD2 matches at 10 bases. Trimming cost V 6 bases and J 4 bases; bases outside gene matches: 9. The CDR3 consists of 15 residues. Germline V lookup: CDR1 SGHVS, CDR2 FQNEAQ. The CDR3, as DNA: TGTGCCAGCAGTGTGGTAGCGGGAGGCTCGTACGAGCAGTACTTC. Translating gives CASSVVAGGSYEQYF.

Only a few counts were recorded for this clonotype. The CDR3 is CSVSLPGELFF. CDR3 DNA sequence: TGCAGCGTATCCCTGCCCGGGGAGCTGTTTTTT. V and J are TRBV29-1 and TRBJ2-2, with no clear D. Germline CDR1 reads SQVTM; CDR2 reads ANQGSEA. The CDR3 contains 11 residues. Trimming pared 6 bases from V and 6 bases from J, leaving 8 bases between.

The gene calls are TRBV6-5 and TRBJ1-1, with 9 nucleotides matching TRBD1. Germline-derived CDR1 and CDR2 are MNHEY and SVGAGI. The CDR3 is made up of 13 amino acids. Unmatched junction bases numbered 6, after V lost 6 bases and J lost 7 bases. The CDR3 DNA reads as TGTGCCAGCAGCCTGGACAGGGGTAGTGAAGCTTTCTTT. Protein sequence: CASSLDRGSEAFF.

The chain uses TRBV19 and TRBJ2-7; 10 positions match TRBD2. This CDR3 is 16 amino acids long. Germline assignment: CDR1 LNHDA and CDR2 SQIVND (reference sequence). The V gene end was trimmed by 4 bases and the J gene end by 2 bases; junction bases not matched to a gene: 8. CDR3 sequence (DNA): TGTGCCAGTAGTAACCCCGGGCTAGCGGGAGCCTACGAGCAGTACTTC. It is translated as CASSNPGLAGAYEQYF.

In its sample, this clonotype was seen once. The chain uses TRBV5-4 and TRBJ1-2; possible D gene TRBD1, 5 bases. CDR1 and CDR2 from the germline V gene are SGHNT and YYREEE (reference sequence). Trimming stripped 4 bases from V and 4 bases from J, with 8 bases between. This CDR3 has 12 amino acids. CDR3 DNA: TGTGCCAGCAGCGCGGGACTCTATGGCTACACCTTC. Amino acids: CASSAGLYGYTF.

The chain couples TRBV12-3 or TRBV12-4 to TRBJ1-2; a possible D gene is TRBD1 (5 bases). V shed 8 bases and J shed 0 bases, with 13 bases lying between them. The CDR3 has 14 residues. CDR3 nucleotides: TGTGCCAGCTGCCGGGACGGAACTAACTATGGCTACACCTTC. It is translated as CASCRDGTNYGYTF.

This chain connects TRBV29-1 to TRBJ1-2; D unclear. Trimming shortened V by 2 bases and J by 0 bases, and 13 bases separated the two germline ends. The CDR3 extends over 15 amino acids. Germline assignment: CDR1 SQVTM and CDR2 ANQGSEA. Here the CDR3 DNA reads TGCAGCGTTGAATCCCGGCCCGGGGCTAACTATGGCTACACCTTC. This encodes CSVESRPGANYGYTF.

The V call is TRBV19, the J call TRBJ2-2, with unresolved D. This CDR3 spans 12 amino acids. V dropped 4 bases and J dropped 6 bases, with 6 bases sitting between them. Germline V CDR1 and CDR2: LNHDA, SQIVND (reference sequence). The CDR3 sequence is CASSNEAGELFF. Written as DNA, the CDR3 is TGTGCCAGTAGTAACGAGGCCGGGGAGCTGTTTTTT. The full variable domain, in which reference TRBV19 and TRBJ2-2 provide the parts outside the CDR3, is DGGITQSPKYLFRKEGQNVTLSCEQNLNHDAMYWYRQDPGQGLRLIYYSQIVNDFQKGDIAEGYSVSREKKESFPLTVTSAQKNPTAFYLCASSNEAGELFFGEGSRLTVL.

This clonotype has just a few counts. Here the CDR3 reads CASSSLTGNYEQYF. The CDR3 DNA is TGCGCCAGCAGCTCTTTGACAGGCAACTACGAGCAGTACTTC. The V and J genes are TRBV5-1 and TRBJ2-7, with D possibly being TRBD1 (6 bases). The V gene lost 3 bases and the J gene lost 3 bases, with 13 bases spanning the gap. The CDR3 spans 14 residues. The germline gives CDR1 SGHRS, CDR2 YFSETQ.

This clonotype was seen just once. The genes are TRBV29-1 and TRBJ2-7; D possibly matches TRBD1 or TRBD2 (5 bases each). V lost 4 bases, J lost 2 bases, and 9 bases lay in between. This CDR3 region has 12 residues. From germline, CDR1 is SQVTM and CDR2 ANQGSEA. The CDR3 nucleotides are TGCAGCGTTGGGGGGAGTGCCTACGAGCAGTACTTC. Its translation is CSVGGSAYEQYF.

This chain links TRBV2 with TRBJ1-5; TRBD1 aligns across 8 bases. Germline V gene data show CDR1 as SNHLY and CDR2 as FYNNEI. The length of the CDR3 is 16 residues. J was trimmed by 1 base and V by 5 bases; bases with no gene match: 7. The CDR3 reads CASSIQGDASNQPQHF. The CDR3 coding sequence is TGTGCCAGCAGTATACAGGGGGATGCGAGCAATCAGCCCCAGCATTTT. Supplemented by reference TRBV2 and TRBJ1-5, the full variable domain reads EPEVTQTPSHQVTQMGQEVILRCVPISNHLYFYWYRQILGQKVEFLVSFYNNEISEKSEIFDDQFSVERPDGSNFTLKIRSTKLEDSAMYFCASSIQGDASNQPQHFGDGTRLSIL.

This chain uses TRBV29-1 with TRBJ1-1; D not resolved. CDR1 SQVTM and CDR2 ANQGSEA come from the germline V gene. CDR3 length: 12 amino acids. V lost 4 bases and J lost 4, with 10 bases in between. The CDR3 is CSVVAASTEAFF. Here the CDR3 DNA reads TGCAGCGTTGTCGCGGCTAGCACTGAAGCTTTCTTT. Looking up the rest from reference TRBV29-1 and TRBJ1-1 gives the full variable domain: SAVISQKPSRDICQRGTSLTIQCQVDSQVTMMFWYRQQPGQSLTLIATANQGSEATYESGFVIDKFPISRPNLTFSTLTVSNMSPEDSSIYLCSVVAASTEAFFGQGTRLTVV.

V and J are TRBV29-1 and TRBJ2-1, with D perhaps TRBD2 (5 bases). The CDR3 is made up of 16 amino acids. Germline V gene lookup returns CDR1 SQVTM and CDR2 ANQGSEA. Trimming took 3 bases from V and 4 from J, leaving 19 bases between them. The chain's CDR3 is CSVERLGVTRYNEQFF. The CDR3 DNA follows: TGCAGCGTTGAGAGGCTTGGTGTAACTAGGTACAATGAGCAGTTCTTC.

This clonotype ranks as medium-sized. The genes are TRBV12-3 or TRBV12-4 and TRBJ1-1; tentative D call: TRBD1 (6 bases). The length of the CDR3 is 12 residues. V dropped 3 bases and J dropped 8 bases, with 10 bases sitting between them. The DNA for the CDR3 is TGTGCCAGCAGTTTGACAGGCGTGGAAGCTTTCTTT. It specifies CASSLTGVEAFF.

Only a few counts were recorded for this clonotype. V usage is TRBV6-2 or TRBV6-3 and J usage is TRBJ2-7, with D unclear. The V end was cut by 0 bases, the J end by 3 bases, with 6 bases between. The CDR3 consists of 13 residues. Germline CDR1 is MNHEY and CDR2 is SVGEGT. CDR3 in DNA: TGTGCCAGCAGTTACTCAGTGTTCTACGAGCAGTACGTC. Its protein is CASSYSVFYEQYV.

This chain connects TRBV6-2 or TRBV6-3 to TRBJ1-1; no reliable D call. Germline V gene sequence: CDR1 MNHEY, CDR2 SVGEGT. V was trimmed by 6 bases and J by 7 bases, leaving 18 bases between them. The CDR3 consists of 14 residues. CDR3 loop: CASSKSRVSGEAFF. The CDR3, as DNA: TGTGCCAGCAGCAAATCCCGGGTCTCGGGTGAAGCTTTCTTT.

The V and J genes are TRBV29-1 and TRBJ2-3, with D unclear. This CDR3 contains 11 residues. V dropped 7 bases and J dropped 0 bases, with 5 bases sitting between them. Per germline, CDR1 SQVTM and CDR2 ANQGSEA. The chain's CDR3 is CSGQSTDTQYF. The CDR3 coding sequence is TGCAGCGGCCAGAGCACAGATACGCAGTATTTT.

This chain joins TRBV27 and TRBJ2-7; D possibly corresponds to TRBD2 (7 bases). Germline V CDR1 and CDR2: MNHEY, SMNVEV (reference sequence). Trimming took 0 bases from V and 2 from J, leaving 8 bases between them. This CDR3 comprises 14 residues. CDR3 bases: TGTGCCAGCAGTTTATCCGGGGGGCCCTACGAGCAGTACTTC. Encoded protein: CASSLSGGPYEQYF.

This clonotype has more than one count but fewer than ten. This chain joins TRBV19 and TRBJ1-2; 9 bases fit TRBD1. Germline CDR1 is LNHDA and CDR2 is SQIVND (reference sequence). The V and J ends lost 4 bases and 8 bases, in that order; junction bases with no gene match: 2. The CDR3 runs 12 residues. The CDR3 protein is CASSRTGDGYTF. CDR3 DNA: TGTGCCAGTAGTAGGACAGGGGACGGCTACACCTTC.